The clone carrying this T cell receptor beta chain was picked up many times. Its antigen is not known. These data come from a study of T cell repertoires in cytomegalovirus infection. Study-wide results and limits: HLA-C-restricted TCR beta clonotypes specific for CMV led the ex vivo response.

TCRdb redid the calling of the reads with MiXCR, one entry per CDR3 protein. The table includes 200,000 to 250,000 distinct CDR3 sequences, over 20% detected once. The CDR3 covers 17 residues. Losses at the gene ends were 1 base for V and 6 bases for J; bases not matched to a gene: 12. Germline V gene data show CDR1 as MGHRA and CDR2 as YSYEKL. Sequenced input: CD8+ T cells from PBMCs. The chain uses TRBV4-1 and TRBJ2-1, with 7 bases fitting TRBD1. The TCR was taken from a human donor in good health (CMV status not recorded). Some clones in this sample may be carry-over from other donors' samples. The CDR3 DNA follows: TGCGCCAGCAGCCAAGTGGGGGCAGGGGGAATTTTCAATGAGCAGTTCTTC. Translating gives CASSQVGAGGIFNEQFF.